The 30 T cell receptor beta chains reported below all come from one sample, sequenced in a study of shared clonotypes between healthy human individuals. The assay was immunoSEQ multiplex PCR, and TCRdb's table has in-frame clones only and misses some. The sample includes approximately 510,000 clones, 60% to 85% of them seen just once. The sequenced sample consisted of PBMCs. These receptors all stem from a woman aged 40 to 49 in good health. Some clones in this sample may be carry-over from other donors' samples.

The chain links TRBV5-6 to TRBJ2-7; TRBD1 is a possible D gene (5 bases). V was clipped by 4 bases and J by 6 bases, with 20 bases between them. This CDR3 contains 15 residues. Germline V gives CDR1 SGHDT, CDR2 YYEEEE. CDR3 DNA sequence: TGTGCCAGCAGCCGGCGGACACGCATGGGGCGCGAGCAGTACTTC. It codes for CASSRRTRMGREQYF.

This chain uses TRBV7-9 with TRBJ2-2; possible D gene TRBD1, 5 bases. This CDR3 contains 13 residues. Germline V gene sequence: CDR1 SEHNR, CDR2 FQNEAQ (reference sequence). V lost 6 bases and J lost 4, with 9 bases in between. Written as DNA, the CDR3 is TGTGCCAGCAGACCAGGGTCCACCGGGGAGCTGTTTTTT. This gives the protein CASRPGSTGELFF.

The CDR3 is CASSFLSGHQETQYF. The CDR3 region has the DNA TGCGCCAGCAGCTTCTTGTCCGGTCACCAAGAGACCCAGTACTTC. V usage is TRBV5-1 and J usage is TRBJ2-5; D unclear. V was cut by 2 bases and J by 0 bases, with 11 bases left in between. Germline CDR1 and CDR2: SGHRS and YFSETQ. This CDR3 has 15 amino acids.

The V call is TRBV11-3, the J call TRBJ2-1; possibly TRBD1 or TRBD2 for D (5 bases each). The CDR3 is made up of 14 amino acids. The germline V and J ends were trimmed by 5 bases and 7 bases, with 15 bases remaining between them. From germline, CDR1 is SGHNT and CDR2 YENEEA. CDR3 sequence (DNA): TGTGCCAGCAGCACACGTGGGGGTGGGAATGAGCAGTTCTTC. Translated, it gives CASSTRGGGNEQFF.

DNA for the CDR3: TGTGCCAGCTCTTCCGGGGCGGGAGGGCGGTTCGGTGAGACCCAGTACTTC. This gives the protein CASSSGAGGRFGETQYF. V usage is TRBV28 and J usage is TRBJ2-5; TRBD2 matches at 9 bases. The CDR3 totals 17 residues. Germline V CDR1 and CDR2: MDHEN, SYDVKM. V lost 8 bases and J lost 5; bases outside the gene matches: 18.

The rearrangement uses TRBV30 and TRBJ2-5; TRBD1 agrees at 8 bases. Germline V gives CDR1 GTSNPN, CDR2 SVGIG (reference sequence). The CDR3 is 12 amino acids. Losses at the gene ends were 5 bases for V and 6 bases for J; bases not matched to a gene: 5. The CDR3 protein is CAWGQGRQTQYF. DNA of the CDR3: TGTGCCTGGGGACAGGGACGGCAGACCCAGTACTTC.

The rearrangement joins TRBV7-9 to TRBJ2-1; 7 positions agree with TRBD1. Germline trimming cut 5 bases from V and 0 bases from J; bases unmatched to any gene: 7. CDR1 is SEHNR, CDR2 FQNEAQ, per germline (reference sequence). The CDR3 is 16 amino acids. This CDR3 reads CASSQGTASSYNEQFF. DNA of the CDR3: TGTGCCAGCAGCCAAGGGACAGCCAGCTCCTACAATGAGCAGTTCTTC.

The chain has TRBV15 and TRBJ1-3; tentative D call: TRBD1 (5 bases). The V end lost 0 bases, the J end lost 4 bases, and 10 bases lay between the germline ends. CDR1 is LNHNV, CDR2 YYDKDF, per germline (reference sequence). This CDR3 is 15 amino acids long. The CDR3 DNA follows: TGTGCCACCAGCAGAGAGGGGCGGTTCGGAAACACCATATATTTT. It translates to CATSREGRFGNTIYF.

The rearrangement uses TRBV29-1 and TRBJ2-7, with 10 bases aligning to TRBD2. The CDR3 is 13 amino acids. The J segment lost 3 bases and the V segment lost 6 bases, leaving 5 bases of the junction unmatched. Germline V gene sequence: CDR1 SQVTM, CDR2 ANQGSEA. In DNA, the CDR3 is TGCAGCGTGGGTAGCGGGAGGATCTACGAGCAGTACTTC. Translating it yields CSVGSGRIYEQYF.

This clone was recorded once. V and J are TRBV5-1 and TRBJ2-1; 7 bases are a match to TRBD2. Germline V gene data show CDR1 as SGHRS and CDR2 as YFSETQ. The CDR3 loop spans 12 amino acids. With V trimmed by 4 bases and J by 12 bases, 7 bases remained unmatched. The CDR3 region is CASSPDGEGQFF. The DNA of the CDR3 is TGCGCCAGCAGCCCGGACGGGGAGGGGCAGTTCTTC.

The V call is TRBV7-9, the J call TRBJ1-5; 9 bases map to TRBD1. This CDR3 contains 17 residues. Germline CDR1 is SEHNR and CDR2 is FQNEAQ (reference sequence). After removal of 0 bases from V and 5 bases from J, the junction contained 8 bases not matched to a gene. The CDR3 loop reads CASSLARTGEEDQPQHF. For the CDR3, the DNA is TGTGCCAGCAGCTTAGCCCGGACAGGGGAGGAGGATCAGCCCCAGCATTTT.

V gene TRBV19 combines with J gene TRBJ2-7, with TRBD1 matching 10 bases. Per the germline V gene, CDR1 is LNHDA and CDR2 is SQIVND (reference sequence). Trimming at V came to 4 bases and at J to 6 bases, leaving 9 bases not matched to a gene. The CDR3 has 15 amino acids. The CDR3 is CASSTRTGGKREQYF. Here the CDR3 DNA reads TGTGCCAGTAGTACGAGGACAGGGGGTAAACGCGAGCAGTACTTC.

V and J are TRBV15 and TRBJ2-1; 7 bases map to TRBD2. The CDR3 has 17 residues. Germline values: CDR1 LNHNV, CDR2 YYDKDF (reference sequence). V was clipped by 1 base and J by 0 bases; unmatched bases: 6. The CDR3, as DNA: TGTGCCACCAGCAGAGGGTCTGGCGGGAGCTCCTACAATGAGCAGTTCTTC. It yields the protein CATSRGSGGSSYNEQFF.

The chain couples TRBV5-1 to TRBJ2-3, with 10 bases matching TRBD2. The germline CDR1 and CDR2 sequences are SGHRS and YFSETQ. Losses at the gene ends were 4 bases for V and 4 bases for J; bases not matched to a gene: 9. The CDR3 covers 16 residues. Written as DNA, the CDR3 is TGCGCCAGCAGCCATGTAGCGGGAGGAGACTCAGATACGCAGTATTTT. Protein: CASSHVAGGDSDTQYF.

This sequence joins TRBV7-2 and TRBJ1-2, with 8 bases that match TRBD1. CDR3 length equals 13 residues. Trimming at V came to 2 bases and at J to 7 bases, leaving 3 bases not matched to a gene. The V gene's germline CDR1 is SGHTA and CDR2 FQGNSA. The CDR3: CASSLLGTGGYTF. The DNA for the CDR3 is TGTGCCAGCAGCTTATTAGGGACAGGTGGCTACACCTTC.

The chain recombines TRBV5-1 with TRBJ2-7, with D unresolved. The V end was cut by 2 bases, the J end by 6 bases, with 15 bases between. This CDR3 has 14 residues. Germline V gene lookup returns CDR1 SGHRS and CDR2 YFSETQ. The CDR3 loop reads CASSLGAQASEQYF. The CDR3 region has the DNA TGCGCCAGCAGCTTAGGAGCCCAAGCTAGCGAGCAGTACTTC.

The chain recombines TRBV2 with TRBJ2-1, with TRBD2 identical over 7 bases. The length of the CDR3 is 14 residues. J gave up 10 bases and V 7 bases, and 13 bases lay outside the gene matches. Germline CDR1 and CDR2: SNHLY and FYNNEI. CDR3 coding DNA: TGTGCCAGCACCCTAAGGGGAGAGACTAGCGAGCAGTTCTTC. Its protein is CASTLRGETSEQFF.

This clone occurred a few times. This chain connects TRBV10-3 to TRBJ2-2; 7 bases are shared with TRBD1. Germline CDR1 reads ENHRY; CDR2 reads SYGVKD. The CDR3 loop spans 15 amino acids. Trimming cost V 2 bases and J 4 bases; bases outside gene matches: 4. CDR3 sequence reads: CAISEKGAPTGELFF. The CDR3 region has the DNA TGTGCCATCAGTGAGAAGGGGGCGCCCACCGGGGAGCTGTTTTTT.

V is TRBV6-6 and J is TRBJ2-2; D is perhaps TRBD1 (6 bases). The V gene's germline CDR1 is MNHNY and CDR2 SVGAGI (reference sequence). V lost 5 bases and J 6 bases, leaving 7 bases between the germline ends. This CDR3 has 12 residues. CDR3 amino acids: CASSQGPGELFF. The CDR3, as DNA: TGTGCCAGCAGTCAGGGGCCCGGGGAGCTGTTTTTT.

The chain joins TRBV7-2 to TRBJ2-2; tentative D call: TRBD1 (6 bases). V gave up 4 bases and J gave up 0 bases, with 9 bases separating them. CDR1 SGHTA and CDR2 FQGNSA come from the germline V gene. CDR3 size: 15 residues. This CDR3 reads CASSSRTANTGELFF. In DNA form, the CDR3 reads TGTGCCAGCAGCTCGAGGACAGCGAACACCGGGGAGCTGTTTTTT.

This chain joins TRBV9 and TRBJ1-1; 9 bases are shared with TRBD1. Germline lookup yields CDR1 SGDLS and CDR2 YYNGEE. The CDR3 totals 15 residues. The V and J ends lost 4 bases and 5 bases, in that order; junction bases with no gene match: 9. DNA for the CDR3: TGTGCCAGCAGCCCGGGGACAGGGCTAAGAACTGAAGCTTTCTTT. Translating it yields CASSPGTGLRTEAFF.

The V and J genes are TRBV7-3 and TRBJ1-2, with D unresolved. The germline CDR1 and CDR2 sequences are SGHTA and FQGTGA. V lost 7 bases, J lost 4 bases, and 13 bases lay in between. The CDR3 length is 13 residues. In nucleotides, the CDR3 is TGTGCCAGCACCCAAAAATGCAGCTATGGCTACACCTTC. This gives the protein CASTQKCSYGYTF.

V is TRBV7-8 and J is TRBJ1-1, with D possibly being TRBD1 (5 bases). The CDR3 length is 13 residues. Germline V gene data show CDR1 as SGHVS and CDR2 as FQNEAQ. V shed 1 base and J shed 5 bases, with 8 bases lying between them. CDR3 bases: TGTGCCAGCAGCTTAGGCAGGGTGACTGAAGCTTTCTTT. Protein product: CASSLGRVTEAFF.

V is TRBV2 and J is TRBJ2-6; 12 bases map to TRBD1. CDR1 and CDR2 from the germline V gene are SNHLY and FYNNEI. The ends lost 4 bases at V and 2 bases at J; junction bases unmatched: 6. The CDR3 totals 18 residues. CDR3 loop: CASSVRDRGLTGANVLTF. Written as DNA, the CDR3 is TGTGCCAGCAGTGTAAGGGACAGGGGGCTGACTGGGGCCAACGTCCTGACTTTC.

CDR3 loop: CASSLEVGNNEQFF. The DNA for the CDR3 is TGTGCCAGCAGCTTAGAAGTGGGAAACAATGAGCAGTTCTTC. The V gene is TRBV7-7, the J gene TRBJ2-1, with D unresolved. V dropped 1 base and J dropped 5 bases, with 9 bases sitting between them. In germline, CDR1 is SSHAT, CDR2 FNYEAQ (reference sequence). This CDR3 region has 14 residues. The full variable domain, its missing parts supplied by reference TRBV7-7 and TRBJ2-1, is GAGVSQSPRYKVTKRGQDVTLRCDPISSHATLYWYQQALGQGPEFLTYFNYEAQPDKSGLPSDRFSAERPEGSISTLTIQRTEQRDSAMYRCASSLEVGNNEQFFGPGTRLTVL.

The V and J genes are TRBV6-1 and TRBJ2-7; 7 bases are a match to TRBD2. CDR1 and CDR2 from the germline V gene are MNHNS and SASEGT. V dropped 6 bases and J dropped 4; count of bases not matched to a gene: 12. The CDR3 is 15 amino acids. CDR3 in amino acids: CASRDEGEGRYEQYF. In DNA form, the CDR3 reads TGTGCCAGCAGGGACGAAGGGGAGGGCCGGTACGAGCAGTACTTC.

There are a few counts of this clone. The J gene is TRBJ1-4, the V gene TRBV6-5; D is unresolved. Trimming stripped 6 bases from V and 7 bases from J, with 12 bases between. Germline V gene sequence: CDR1 MNHEY, CDR2 SVGAGI. The CDR3 contains 13 residues. Written as DNA, the CDR3 is TGTGCCAGCAGCCCCCTACGTCTTGAAAAACTGTTTTTT. This sequence encodes CASSPLRLEKLFF.

The rearrangement uses TRBV10-3 and TRBJ1-2; possibly TRBD1 for D (6 bases). The V end lost 0 bases, the J end lost 7 bases, and 12 bases lay between the germline ends. The CDR3 consists of 14 residues. The germline V gene encodes CDR1 ENHRY and CDR2 SYGVKD. The chain's CDR3 is CAISESPGEGGYTF. In nucleotides, the CDR3 is TGTGCCATCAGTGAGTCTCCAGGGGAGGGTGGCTACACCTTC.

V gene TRBV5-1 combines with J gene TRBJ2-7, with 7 bases that match TRBD1. This CDR3 region has 17 residues. Per the germline V gene, CDR1 is SGHRS and CDR2 is YFSETQ. V trimming: 0 bases; J trimming: 2 bases; junction bases outside the gene matches: 11. The CDR3 loop is CASSLGIGDSTTYEQYF. The CDR3 nucleotides are TGCGCCAGCAGCTTGGGAATTGGGGACAGCACTACCTACGAGCAGTACTTC.

The V and J genes are TRBV19 and TRBJ2-3, with TRBD1 identical over 9 bases. Unmatched junction bases numbered 6, after V lost 0 bases and J lost 5 bases. The CDR3 has 16 residues. The germline CDR1 and CDR2 sequences are LNHDA and SQIVND (reference sequence). CDR3 residues: CASSIDRQGGKDTQYF. The CDR3 DNA reads as TGTGCCAGTAGTATAGATCGACAGGGGGGGAAAGATACGCAGTATTTT.